This TCR beta chain originates from a study of T-cell reconstitution after alpha-beta-depleted transplantation in children. Study conclusions and caveats: Newly produced T cells mostly provided counts and TCRbeta diversity after one year, as hyperexpanded clones declined. It was reported that alpha-beta T cells came from several hundred expanded graft clones (about two months after transplant). After transplant, high TCRbeta diversity at day 60 in some patients arose from surviving recipient T cells and thymic progenitors.

Germline CDR1 and CDR2: MNHEY and SVGAGI. There are 17 residues in the CDR3. V was pared by 2 bases and J by 0 bases, with 14 bases between. The authors prepared the TCRbeta library with unique molecular identifiers. TCRdb redid the calling of the PCR reads with MiXCR, one entry per CDR3 protein. The profile shows about 98,000 distinct CDR3 sequences, about a quarter of them singletons. Concerning this clonotype itself: Its antigen is unknown.

The sequence came from a boy between 2 and 10 years old with acute lymphoblastic leukemia, due to receive a stem cell transplant. The genes are TRBV6-5 and TRBJ2-1; D uncertain. The sample in question was PBMCs, obtained before TCRalphabeta/CD19-depleted stem cell transplant. CDR3 amino acids: CASSYRDGYSSYNEQFF. CDR3 DNA: TGTGCCAGCAGTTACCGTGATGGCTATAGCTCCTACAATGAGCAGTTCTTC.